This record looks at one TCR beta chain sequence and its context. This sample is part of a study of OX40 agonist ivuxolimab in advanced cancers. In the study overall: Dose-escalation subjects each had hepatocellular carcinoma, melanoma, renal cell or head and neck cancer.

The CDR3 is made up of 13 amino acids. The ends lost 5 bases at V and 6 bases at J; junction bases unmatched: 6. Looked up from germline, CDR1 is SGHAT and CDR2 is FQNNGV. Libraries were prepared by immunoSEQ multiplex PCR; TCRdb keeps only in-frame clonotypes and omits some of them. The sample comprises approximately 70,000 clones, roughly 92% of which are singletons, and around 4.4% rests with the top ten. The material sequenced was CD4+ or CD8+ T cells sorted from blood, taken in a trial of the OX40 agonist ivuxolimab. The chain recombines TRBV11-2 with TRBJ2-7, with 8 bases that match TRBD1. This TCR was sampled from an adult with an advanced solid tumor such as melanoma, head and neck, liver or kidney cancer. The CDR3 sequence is CASSPDRVGEQYF. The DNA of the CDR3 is TGTGCCAGCAGCCCGGACAGGGTAGGCGAGCAGTACTTC.